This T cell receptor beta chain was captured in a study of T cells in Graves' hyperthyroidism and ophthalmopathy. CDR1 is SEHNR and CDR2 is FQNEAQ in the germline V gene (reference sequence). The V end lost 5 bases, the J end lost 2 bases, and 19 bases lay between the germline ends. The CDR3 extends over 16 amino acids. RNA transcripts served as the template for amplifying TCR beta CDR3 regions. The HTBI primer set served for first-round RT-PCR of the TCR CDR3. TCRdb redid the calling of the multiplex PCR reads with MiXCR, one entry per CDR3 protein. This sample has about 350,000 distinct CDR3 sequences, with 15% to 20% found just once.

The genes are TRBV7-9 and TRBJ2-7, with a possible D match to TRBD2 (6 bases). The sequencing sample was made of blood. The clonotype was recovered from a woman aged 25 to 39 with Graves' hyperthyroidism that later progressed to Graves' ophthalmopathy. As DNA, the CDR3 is TGTGCCAGCAGCCTGGGACCTTTGGGGGGAGCCTACGAGCAGTACTTC. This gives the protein CASSLGPLGGAYEQYF.